Listed below are T cell receptor beta chains from one sample, sequenced in a study of cytomegalovirus exposure and HLA in healthy donors. TCRdb's table, derived via immunoSEQ multiplex PCR, lists solely in-frame clones and lacks some. The sample shows about 130,000 clones, approximately 95% of them seen only once. Specimen: PBMCs. The receptors come from a man in his late teens or twenties in good health and CMV-seronegative. The CDR3 runs from the conserved cysteine through the conserved F or W. The order of the fields is CDR3 protein, CDR3 DNA, V gene, D gene, J gene. A D gene is named only where the DNA matches it firmly.

CDR3 protein: CSVESRQGARNEQFF; CDR3 DNA: TGCAGCGTCGAAAGCCGACAGGGGGCGCGCAATGAGCAGTTCTTC; V gene: TRBV29-1; D gene: TRBD1; J gene: TRBJ2-1
CDR3 protein: CASSLGGIRADNEQFF; CDR3 DNA: TGTGCCAGCAGCTTGGGCGGTATCAGGGCGGACAATGAGCAGTTCTTC; V gene: TRBV5-4; D gene: NA; J gene: TRBJ2-1
CDR3 protein: CASSSGTGGFYEQYF; CDR3 DNA: TGTGCCAGCAGCTCCGGGACAGGGGGATTCTACGAGCAGTACTTC; V gene: TRBV7-2; D gene: TRBD1; J gene: TRBJ2-7
CDR3 protein: CASILDTYLNTEAFF; CDR3 DNA: TGTGCCAGCATTCTCGACACTTATTTGAACACTGAAGCTTTCTTT; V gene: TRBV2; D gene: NA; J gene: TRBJ1-1
CDR3 protein: CASSRQGDYGYTF; CDR3 DNA: TGTGCCAGCAGTAGACAGGGGGACTATGGCTACACCTTC; V gene: TRBV13; D gene: TRBD1; J gene: TRBJ1-2
CDR3 protein: CAINKAGGHNEQFF; CDR3 DNA: TGTGCCATCAACAAAGCGGGAGGCCACAATGAGCAGTTCTTC; V gene: TRBV10-3; D gene: TRBD2; J gene: TRBJ2-1
CDR3 protein: CASSPQGNSYEQYF; CDR3 DNA: TGTGCCAGCAGTCCACAGGGGAACTCCTACGAGCAGTACTTC; V gene: TRBV28; D gene: TRBD1; J gene: TRBJ2-7
CDR3 protein: CASSLGQGVNIQYF; CDR3 DNA: TGTGCCAGCAGCTTAGGACAGGGGGTAAACATTCAGTACTTC; V gene: TRBV5-6; D gene: TRBD1; J gene: TRBJ2-4
CDR3 protein: CAWGTGVRETQYF; CDR3 DNA: TGTGCCTGGGGAACAGGGGTACGGGAGACCCAGTACTTC; V gene: TRBV30; D gene: TRBD1; J gene: TRBJ2-5
CDR3 protein: CASSSGIRYEQYF; CDR3 DNA: TGTGCCAGCAGTAGCGGGATCAGGTACGAGCAGTACTTC; V gene: TRBV4-2; D gene: TRBD2; J gene: TRBJ2-7
CDR3 protein: CAWSRQFEDGYTF; CDR3 DNA: TGTGCCTGGAGTCGGCAGTTTGAGGATGGCTACACCTTC; V gene: TRBV30; D gene: NA; J gene: TRBJ1-2
CDR3 protein: CASSLRNTEAFF; CDR3 DNA: TGTGCCAGCAGCTTACGTAACACTGAAGCTTTCTTT; V gene: TRBV11-3; D gene: NA; J gene: TRBJ1-1
CDR3 protein: CAWDRGREGPDEQFF; CDR3 DNA: TGTGCCTGGGATCGTGGTCGGGAGGGCCCGGATGAGCAGTTCTTC; V gene: TRBV30; D gene: TRBD2; J gene: TRBJ2-1
CDR3 protein: CASSLSGGPGELFF; CDR3 DNA: TGCGCCAGCAGCTTGAGCGGCGGCCCCGGGGAGCTGTTTTTT; V gene: TRBV5-1; D gene: NA; J gene: TRBJ2-2